This T cell receptor beta chain is drawn from a study of Ad26.COV2.S vaccination and SARS-CoV-2 variants. Study results and caveats: Ad26.COV2.S recipients had broader spike-specific TCRs (P = 0.0014). An underestimation of total T cell responses may have resulted from the TCR breadth and depth analyses.

Sample treatment: roughly 20 received Ad26.COV2.S at low or high dose, single or two shots; 5 received placebo; per-sample allocation not given. Day 63 following the first vaccine or placebo injection was when the samples were taken. Method: immunoSEQ multiplex PCR; TCRdb's copy keeps in-frame clones and lacks some. The sample has roughly 680,000 clones; 89% are singletons. As concerns this clone: Antigen unknown.

The receptor's source is a person aged 18 to 65 who received the Ad26.COV2.S COVID-19 vaccine or a placebo. The sequences come from peripheral blood, collected in a trial of Ad26.COV2.S vaccine versus placebo.

The CDR3 nucleotides are TGTGCCAGTAGTATCATCGGGGGTAACTATGGCTACACCTTC. It is translated as CASSIIGGNYGYTF. This chain connects TRBV19 to TRBJ1-2; TRBD1 is a possible D gene (5 bases). This CDR3 comprises 14 residues. The germline V gene encodes CDR1 LNHDA and CDR2 SQIVND (reference sequence). Trimming cost V 3 bases and J 1 base, with 9 bases left between them.